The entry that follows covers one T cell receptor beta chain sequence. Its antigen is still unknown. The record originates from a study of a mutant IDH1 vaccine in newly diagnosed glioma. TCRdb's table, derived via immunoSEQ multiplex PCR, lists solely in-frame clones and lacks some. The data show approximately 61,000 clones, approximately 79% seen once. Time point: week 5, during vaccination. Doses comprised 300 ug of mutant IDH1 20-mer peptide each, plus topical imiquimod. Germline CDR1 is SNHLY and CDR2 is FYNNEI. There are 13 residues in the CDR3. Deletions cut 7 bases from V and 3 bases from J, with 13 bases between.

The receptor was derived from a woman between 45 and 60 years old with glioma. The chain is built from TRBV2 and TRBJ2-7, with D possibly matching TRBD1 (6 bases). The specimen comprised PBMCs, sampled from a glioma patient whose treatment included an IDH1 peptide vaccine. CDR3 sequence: CASKVDSNYEQYF. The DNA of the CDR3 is TGTGCCAGCAAAGTGGACAGCAACTACGAGCAGTACTTC.